The 6 T cell receptor beta chains in this list originate from one sample, sequenced in a study of blood T cell repertoires in COVID-19 (TCRdb year 2020). The library was prepared using the immunoSEQ multiplex PCR assay. The immuneACCESS repertoire file appears here via TCRdb, limited to in-frame rearrangements. These files lack a portion of the clones; in checked studies, under half of the deficit traces to unresolved V genes, and the cause of the others is not known. Across this sample there are around 88,000 clones, with about three quarters seen only once. The ten largest clones capture about 8.7% of the sample. The sequenced sample was peripheral blood. The receptors originated from a man in his fifties who had recovered from COVID-19.

The sample holds a few counts of this clone. This chain joins TRBV19 and TRBJ1-5, with 7 bases aligning to TRBD1. The CDR3 sequence is 15 residues long. Germline loops: CDR1 LNHDA, CDR2 SQIVND (reference sequence). Trimming took 7 bases from V and 0 from J; bases not matched to a gene: 6. The CDR3 DNA sequence: TGTGCCAGTACCAAAACAGGGGCTAGCAATCAGCCCCAGCATTTT. As protein: CASTKTGASNQPQHF.

The chain carries TRBV7-2 and TRBJ1-5, with 8 bases fitting TRBD1. Germline V gene lookup returns CDR1 SGHTA and CDR2 FQGNSA. Trimming cost V 5 bases and J 6 bases; bases outside gene matches: 6. This CDR3 contains 14 residues. The CDR3 DNA reads as TGTGCCAGCAGCCCTCGACAGGGGAGTCAGCCCCAGCATTTT. It encodes CASSPRQGSQPQHF.

V and J are TRBV7-9 and TRBJ2-1; 7 nucleotides agree with TRBD2. Germline CDR1 SEHNR, CDR2 FQNEAQ (reference sequence). Unmatched junction bases numbered 4, after V lost 5 bases and J lost 3 bases. This CDR3 has 14 residues. The CDR3 protein is CASSRGDFYNEQFF. The CDR3 region has the DNA TGTGCCAGCAGCCGGGGGGATTTCTACAATGAGCAGTTCTTC.

This clone was seen once. This sequence joins TRBV9 and TRBJ2-3; possible D gene TRBD1, 6 bases. Trimming removed 3 bases at V and 4 bases at J, with 15 bases between. The CDR3 is 15 amino acids. Looked up from germline, CDR1 is SGDLS and CDR2 is YYNGEE. Here the CDR3 reads CASSAVHQGSDTQYF. CDR3 nucleotides: TGTGCCAGCAGCGCTGTGCACCAGGGGTCAGATACGCAGTATTTT.

CDR3 sequence (DNA): TGTGCCAGCAGCTCGTTAGGACAGGGGTATGACTATGGCTACACCTTC. It is translated as CASSSLGQGYDYGYTF. The chain recombines TRBV9 with TRBJ1-2, with 9 bases that match TRBD1. Germline-derived CDR1 and CDR2 are SGDLS and YYNGEE. The J segment lost 3 bases and the V segment lost 4 bases, leaving 10 bases of the junction unmatched. The CDR3 covers 16 residues.

The chain couples TRBV3-1 (or the pseudogene TRBV3-2) to TRBJ2-1; TRBD1 matches at 10 bases. Germline CDR1 reads LGHDT; CDR2 reads YNNKEL (reference sequence). Trimming removed 3 bases from V and 10 bases from J; junction bases left unmatched: 6. CDR3 length: 14 amino acids. CDR3 in DNA: TGTGCCAGCAGCCATCGTGACAGGGGGCAAGAGCAGTTCTTC. Translated: CASSHRDRGQEQFF.